The subject of this entry is one TCR beta chain. Its specificity is unknown. Patients underwent thyroid surgery, and none had received any treatment before it. Authors' analysis steps: Clinicopathological groups supplied CDR3 differences that were used to build a distant-metastasis classifier for papillary thyroid cancer. MiXCR re-clonotyped the PCR reads for TCRdb. Clone size and V and J calls follow TCRdb, not the original study. Among roughly 15,000 clones, about 22% were seen once, and the ten largest hold 21%. The germline V gene has CDR1 DFQATT and CDR2 SNEGSKA (reference sequence). CDR3 length equals 13 residues. V dropped 5 bases and J dropped 8; count of bases not matched to a gene: 11. This entry belongs to a study of metastatic and nonmetastatic thyroid tumors. Study-level points and caveats: In both blood and tumor samples, TCR beta diversity was reported significantly higher for malignant than benign nodules.

The source material was adjacent normal tissue. The receptor was derived from a female donor with papillary thyroid cancer or a benign thyroid nodule (not recorded which). Some clones in this sample may be carry-over from other donors' samples. The J gene is TRBJ1-2, the V gene TRBV20-1, with TRBD1 identical over 7 bases. CDR3 DNA: TGCAGTGCTTTGGCCGACAGGGTTCCGGGCTACACCTTC. Translated, it gives CSALADRVPGYTF.